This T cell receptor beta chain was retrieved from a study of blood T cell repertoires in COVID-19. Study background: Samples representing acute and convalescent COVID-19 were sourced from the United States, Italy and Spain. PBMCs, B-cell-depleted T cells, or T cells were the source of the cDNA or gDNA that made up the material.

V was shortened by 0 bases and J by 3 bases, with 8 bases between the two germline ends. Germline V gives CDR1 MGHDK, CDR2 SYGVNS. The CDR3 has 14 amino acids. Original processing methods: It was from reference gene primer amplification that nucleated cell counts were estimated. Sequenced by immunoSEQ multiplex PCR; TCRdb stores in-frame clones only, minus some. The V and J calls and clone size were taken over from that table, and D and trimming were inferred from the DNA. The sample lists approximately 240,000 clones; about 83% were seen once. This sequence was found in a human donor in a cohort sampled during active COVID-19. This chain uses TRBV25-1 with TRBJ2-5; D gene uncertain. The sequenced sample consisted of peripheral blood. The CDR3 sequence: CASSEYTAEETQYF. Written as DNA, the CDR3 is TGTGCCAGCAGTGAATATACGGCGGAAGAGACCCAGTACTTC.